The next 3 T cell receptor beta chains were all read from a single sample in a study of T cell changes during pregnancy in multiple sclerosis. TCRdb's table, derived via immunoSEQ multiplex PCR, lists solely in-frame clones and lacks some. The sample has about 68,000 clones, 92% seen once. The specimen comprised peripheral blood, sampled after pregnancy. The receptors shown here come from a female donor in good health, enrolled as a control in a pregnancy study.

The gene calls are TRBV7-2 and TRBJ1-4; possible D gene TRBD1, 5 bases. Germline V gene data show CDR1 as SGHTA and CDR2 as FQGNSA. V was trimmed by 5 bases and J by 8 bases, leaving 9 bases between them. The length of the CDR3 is 12 residues. The CDR3 region is CASSRRQEKLFF. The CDR3 region has the DNA TGTGCCAGCAGCCGAAGACAGGAAAAACTGTTTTTT.

The gene calls are TRBV28 and TRBJ2-3; the D gene is possibly TRBD2 (5 bases). Germline V gives CDR1 MDHEN, CDR2 SYDVKM. The length of the CDR3 is 14 residues. The ends were cut back, 6 bases at V and 0 bases at J, with 10 bases in the middle. CDR3 protein: CASRPGSSTDTQYF. CDR3 nucleotide sequence: TGTGCCAGCAGGCCGGGATCTAGCACAGATACGCAGTATTTT.

This clone appeared a single time. The chain links TRBV18 to TRBJ2-1; TRBD2 matches 7 bases. CDR1 is KGHSH and CDR2 is LQKENI in the germline V gene. The trim removed 2 bases at V and 8 bases at J, leaving 15 bases unmatched. There are 17 residues in the CDR3. This CDR3 is CASSPSPPAGMGYEQFF. DNA of the CDR3: TGTGCCAGCTCACCATCACCGCCAGCGGGAATGGGCTATGAGCAGTTCTTC. The full variable domain, completed using reference TRBV18 and TRBJ2-1, is NAGVMQNPRHLVRRRGQEARLRCSPMKGHSHVYWYRQLPEEGLKFMVYLQKENIIDESGMPKERFSAEFPKEGPSILRIQQVVRGDSAAYFCASSPSPPAGMGYEQFFGPGTRLTVL.